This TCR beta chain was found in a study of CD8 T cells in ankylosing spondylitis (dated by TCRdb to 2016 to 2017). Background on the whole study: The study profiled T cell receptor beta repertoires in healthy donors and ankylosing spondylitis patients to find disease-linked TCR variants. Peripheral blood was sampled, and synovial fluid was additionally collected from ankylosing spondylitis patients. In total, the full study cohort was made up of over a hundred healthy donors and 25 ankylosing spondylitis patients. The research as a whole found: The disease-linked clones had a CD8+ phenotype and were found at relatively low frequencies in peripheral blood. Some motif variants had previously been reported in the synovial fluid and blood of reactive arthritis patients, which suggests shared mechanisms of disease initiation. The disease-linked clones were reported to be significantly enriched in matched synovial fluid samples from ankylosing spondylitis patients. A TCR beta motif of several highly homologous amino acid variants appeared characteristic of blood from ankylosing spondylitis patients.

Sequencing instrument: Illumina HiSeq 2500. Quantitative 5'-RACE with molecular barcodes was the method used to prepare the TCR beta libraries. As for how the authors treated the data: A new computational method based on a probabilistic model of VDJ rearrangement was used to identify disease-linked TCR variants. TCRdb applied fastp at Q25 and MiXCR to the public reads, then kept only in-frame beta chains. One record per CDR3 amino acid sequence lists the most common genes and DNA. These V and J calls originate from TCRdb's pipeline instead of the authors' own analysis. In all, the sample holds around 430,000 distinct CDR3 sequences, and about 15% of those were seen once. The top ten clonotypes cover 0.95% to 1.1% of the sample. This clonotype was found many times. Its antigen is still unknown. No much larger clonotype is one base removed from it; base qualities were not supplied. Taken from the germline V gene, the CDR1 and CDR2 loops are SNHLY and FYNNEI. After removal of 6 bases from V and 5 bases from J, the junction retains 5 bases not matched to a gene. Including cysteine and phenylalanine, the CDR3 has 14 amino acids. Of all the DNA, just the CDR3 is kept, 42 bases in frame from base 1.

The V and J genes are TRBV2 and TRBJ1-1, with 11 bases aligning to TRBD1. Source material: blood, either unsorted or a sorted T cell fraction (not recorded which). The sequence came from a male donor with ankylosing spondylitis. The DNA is TGTGCCAGCAGGCGCGGGACAGGGGGTACTGAAGCTTTCTTT. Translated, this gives CASRRGTGGTEAFF.